A selection of T cell receptor beta chains follows, all from one sample in a study of blood T cells in healthy people across ages. TCRdb analysed the 5' RACE reads with MiXCR anew, one entry per CDR3 protein. The table shows around 970,000 distinct CDR3 sequences, with roughly 51% occurring only once. Sequencing input: blood. These receptors were obtained from a woman aged 60-75 years in good health. The CDR3 runs from the conserved cysteine through the conserved F or W. The order of the fields is J gene, clone size, V gene, D gene, CDR3 DNA, CDR3 protein. A D gene is named only where the DNA matches it firmly. Clone size is not always given. Where it is, it says once, few, many or a class for expanded clones.

>TRBJ2-3|NA|TRBV12-3/TRBV12-4|NA
TGTGCCGGCAGTAGGACTCGGACAGATACGCAGTATTTT
CAGSRTRTDTQYF
>TRBJ2-3|few|TRBV2|NA
TGTGCCAGCAGTCTTCAAAAATACACAGATACGCAGTATTTT
CASSLQKYTDTQYF
>TRBJ2-6|many|TRBV27|NA
TGTGCCAGCAGTTTGAGGTCTGGGGCCAACGTCCTGACTTTC
CASSLRSGANVLTF
>TRBJ2-7|NA|TRBV25-1|NA
TGTGCCAGCAGTGAAACGGGTGGGAGGTACTACGAGCAGTACTTC
CASSETGGRYYEQYF
>TRBJ1-5|NA|TRBV7-9|NA
TGTGCCAGCAGCTTAATGGGTCAGCCCCAGCATTTT
CASSLMGQPQHF
>TRBJ2-1|once|TRBV5-1|TRBD2
TGCGCCAGCAGCCCCAGGGGTAGCGGGGGTTACAATGAGCAGTTCTTC
CASSPRGSGGYNEQFF
>TRBJ1-5|NA|TRBV20-1|NA
TGCAGTGCTAGAGTAGGACTTCAGCCCCAGCATTTT
CSARVGLQPQHF
>TRBJ2-3|few|TRBV10-3|NA
TGTGCCATCAGTACCATAGGGACCACAGATACGCAGTATTTT
CAISTIGTTDTQYF
>TRBJ2-4|NA|TRBV20-1|TRBD2
TGCAGTGCCCGAAGTCCGGGACTAGCGGGAGGGGGGGCCAAAAACATTCAGTACTTC
CSARSPGLAGGGAKNIQYF
>TRBJ2-3|NA|TRBV12-3/TRBV12-4|NA
TGTGCCAGAGTGAGCGCAGATGCGCAGTATTTT
CARVSADAQYF
>TRBJ1-5|NA|TRBV28|NA
TGTGCCAGCAGTCCGGCCGGGACCAAGGTTCCGAATCAGCCCCAGCATTTT
CASSPAGTKVPNQPQHF
>TRBJ2-7|NA|TRBV7-2|NA
TGTGCCAGCAGCTTAGATGGCTTTCCATTCTACGAGCAGTACTTC
CASSLDGFPFYEQYF
>TRBJ2-1|NA|TRBV12-3/TRBV12-4|NA
TGTGCCAGCACCTGGAGGCGGAGCTCCTACAATGAGCAGTTCTTC
CASTWRRSSYNEQFF
>TRBJ2-5|few|TRBV7-2|NA
TGTGCCAGCAGCTCGGGACCAAACTCGGAGACCCAGTACTTC
CASSSGPNSETQYF
>TRBJ1-2|NA|TRBV5-1|TRBD1
TGCGCCAGCAGCCCATCTCCGGGACAGGGGGCGATGTCCGGCTACACCTTC
CASSPSPGQGAMSGYTF
>TRBJ2-3|NA|TRBV27|NA
TGTGCCAGCAGCCCCATTAGACCCCAATACACAGATACGCAGTATTTT
CASSPIRPQYTDTQYF
>TRBJ2-3|few|TRBV2|NA
TGTGCCAGCAGTGATACAGGGCGGCATACGCAGTATTTT
CASSDTGRHTQYF